This T cell receptor beta chain was profiled in a study of T cells in Graves' hyperthyroidism and ophthalmopathy. This clonotype was picked up many times. Authors of the study amplified TCR beta CDR3 regions from RNA transcripts. Primed by the HTBI set, a first-round RT-PCR was run on the TCR CDR3. TCRdb re-analysed the multiplex PCR reads in MiXCR, keeping a single row per CDR3 protein. The data hold around 390,000 distinct CDR3 sequences, with about 14% observed a single time. The ends lost 3 bases at V and 7 bases at J; junction bases unmatched: 5. The CDR3 has 13 amino acids. Germline lookup yields CDR1 MDHEN and CDR2 SYDVKM.

V usage is TRBV28 and J usage is TRBJ2-7; 8 bases match TRBD1. The sequenced material came from blood. The sequence came from a woman in her 30s with Graves' ophthalmopathy. In DNA form, the CDR3 reads TGTGCCAGCAGTTTCAGGGGGCCCATAGAGCAGTACTTC. Residues: CASSFRGPIEQYF.